The rows below give T cell receptor beta chains drawn from one sample of a study of cytomegalovirus exposure and HLA in healthy donors. Sequenced by immunoSEQ multiplex PCR; TCRdb stores in-frame clones only, minus some. The sample yields around 95,000 clones, 65% to 80% seen once. Sequencing input: PBMCs. The receptor set was obtained from a man aged 25-40 years in good health and CMV-seropositive. Each CDR3 is given with its conserved first and last residue.

v_call	j_call	cdr3_aa
TRBV7-8	TRBJ2-1	CASSLARAAYNEQFF
TRBV5-6	TRBJ2-3	CASSLAGSSGGVTDTQYF
TRBV30	TRBJ2-1	CAWRGTTYEQFF
TRBV18	TRBJ2-7	CASSPTGTGATYEQYF
TRBV7-8	TRBJ2-4	CASSGDRGNIQYF
TRBV5-5	TRBJ2-1	CASSPQGRGGNEQFF
TRBV28	TRBJ2-5	CASSFLRGGPGQETQYF
TRBV7-3	TRBJ2-3	CASSFGGGVTDTQYF
TRBV29-1	TRBJ1-1	CSVDTMRSGDDPEAFF
TRBV7-9	TRBJ2-6	CASSPDRVGHSGANVLTF
TRBV2	TRBJ2-4	CASSVKGQGARAKNIQYF
TRBV4-2	TRBJ2-3	CASSQDGTGVTDTQYF
TRBV5-1	TRBJ2-7	CASRGQQFYEQYF
TRBV7-3	TRBJ1-1	CASSSPIGTLKTEAFF
TRBV7-2	TRBJ1-5	CASSFTIEQPQHF
TRBV2	TRBJ1-2	CASSEPQQGGYTF
TRBV7-2	TRBJ1-2	CASRFAPGDGYTF
TRBV27	TRBJ1-5	CASSTSYQPQHF
TRBV5-1	TRBJ1-1	CASSKGAGDNTEAFF
TRBV5-4	TRBJ1-1	CASSKDRVTEAFF
TRBV5-1	TRBJ2-2	CASSEQGAGGELFF
TRBV18	TRBJ2-5	CASSPFSETQYF
TRBV6-5	TRBJ1-1	CASSYSGRGHTEAFF
TRBV25-1	TRBJ2-5	CASTPGLAGGRETQYF
TRBV30	TRBJ2-7	CAWRVPGQGADYEQYF
TRBV7-9	TRBJ1-6	CASSLQQGYSPLHF
TRBV10-2	TRBJ1-1	CASRKTGGGGTEAFF
TRBV7-9	TRBJ2-5	CASSFGIGRGRETQYF
TRBV9	TRBJ1-2	CASSVDRDYGYTF
TRBV5-1	TRBJ2-3	CASSFPDRGADTQYF
TRBV6-1	TRBJ1-1	CASSQYMGGPTEAFF